This T cell receptor (beta chain) was found in a study of shared T cell receptors in the human thymus (dated by TCRdb to the early 2020s). About the investigation overall: The study investigated the way shared, self-reactive T-cell receptor alpha chains are produced in the human thymus.

The protocol used for the library was the immunoSEQ multiplex PCR assay. This is the immuneACCESS table as TCRdb keeps it, with only in-frame sequences that have V and J called. A part of the clones is gone; compared with another copy, unresolved V genes explain less than half, and the rest is unexplained. For this sample there are approximately 580,000 clones; 75% to 80% appear just once. The leading ten clones occupy roughly 0.013% of the sample. CDR1 SGHAT and CDR2 FQNNGV were looked up in the germline V gene. The CDR3, from cysteine to phenylalanine, totals 15 residues. Solely the CDR3 DNA is kept, with 45 bases framed from the first base. V is shortened by 4 bases, J by 6 bases, and the region joining them spans 17 bases. About this clone: No cognate antigen has been identified for it. Base qualities are not at hand, and no much larger clone is one base apart.

These data also formed part of another study, on human thymus T cells. The second study's authors report: In Finland, the donors were immunologically healthy infants who were having open corrective cardiac surgery for congenital heart defects. Thymus tissue was collected as surgical resects that were removed during corrective cardiac surgery. Usage of V and J gene segments appeared to be biased in both the thymic and the peripheral blood repertoires. The related research found that thymic TCR repertoires overlapped highly between unrelated individuals. The study described the TCR alpha and beta repertoires in under 10 infant thymus samples and a few matching peripheral blood samples. The infant donors were about 7 to 250 days old, and the cohort included several males and a couple of females. Thymocytes were freed from the tissue by mechanical means and kept at -70 degrees C as pellets of roughly 9-30 million cells. Genomic DNA was extracted from frozen cell pellets with a QIAsymphony instrument. TCRB and TCRAD loci were amplified from a standardized quantity of quality-controlled genomic DNA using the immunoSEQ multiplex PCR assay. Amplicons spanned the V(D)J region at a length sufficient to cover the CDR3 and identify V and J genes. Through the commercial immunoSEQ service, the amplicons were sequenced on an Illumina platform. Primer bias and sequencing errors were corrected as previously described, and TCRAD and TCRB were defined on the basis of the IMGT database. Repertoires were analysed with immunoSEQ Analyzer 3.0 and VDJTools, covering basic statistics, V/J segment usage, diversity estimates, rarefaction and pairwise overlap. Diversity was estimated with Chao1, ChaoE, Efron-Thisted, Shannon and inverse Simpson indices, and also on datasets down-sampled to the smallest sample. For repertoire overlap, CDR3 nucleotide sequence, V gene and J gene had to match strictly, and clustering was done by Jaccard-based multidimensional scaling. Thymus samples yielded on average roughly 810,000 unique TCRB clonotypes, compared with around 84,000 from blood samples.

The TCR sequence derives from a boy in the first two years of life with a congenital heart defect. Donor details come from another sample of the same person, matched by shared clones. The sample consisted of thymocytes. The V and J segments used are TRBV11-2 and TRBJ2-3; TRBD2 is a possible D gene, resting on 5 matching bases. The CDR3 protein: CASSSEGRRSDTQYF. The DNA reads as follows: TGTGCCAGCAGCTCCGAAGGTCGGAGGTCCGATACGCAGTATTTT.